A selection of T cell receptor beta chains follows, all from one sample in a study of blood T cell repertoires in COVID-19. The repertoire was sequenced with immunoSEQ multiplex PCR; TCRdb's copy has only in-frame clones and lacks some. The sample lists roughly 250,000 clones, about 83% occurring once. What was sequenced was peripheral blood. The source of these receptors is a human donor in a cohort sampled during active COVID-19. CDR3s include the opening cysteine and the closing phenylalanine or tryptophan. A D gene is named only where the DNA matches it firmly. Expanded clones are given a class, and other clones once, few, many or no size at all.

v_call: TRBV11-3
d_call: TRBD1
j_call: TRBJ2-7
clone_size: NA
cdr3_aa: CASSSRDSHEQYF
cdr3_nt: TGTGCCAGCAGCTCAAGGGACAGCCACGAGCAGTACTTC

v_call: TRBV19
d_call: NA
j_call: TRBJ1-5
clone_size: NA
cdr3_aa: CASSIKGRRQPQHF
cdr3_nt: TGTGCCAGTAGTATCAAGGGGCGCCGGCAGCCCCAGCATTTT

v_call: TRBV29-1
d_call: TRBD1
j_call: TRBJ2-5
clone_size: NA
cdr3_aa: CSVLDRNQETQYF
cdr3_nt: TGCAGCGTGTTGGACAGGAACCAAGAGACCCAGTACTTC

v_call: TRBV27
d_call: NA
j_call: TRBJ2-1
clone_size: NA
cdr3_aa: CASLRYNEQFF
cdr3_nt: TGTGCCAGCCTTCGGTACAATGAGCAGTTCTTC

v_call: TRBV19
d_call: NA
j_call: TRBJ1-1
clone_size: NA
cdr3_aa: CASSMGRGLSEAFF
cdr3_nt: TGTGCCAGTAGTATGGGGCGGGGGTTGAGTGAAGCTTTCTTT

v_call: TRBV24-1
d_call: NA
j_call: TRBJ2-2
clone_size: NA
cdr3_aa: CATSADTFTGELFF
cdr3_nt: TGTGCCACCAGTGCAGACACCTTCACCGGGGAGCTGTTTTTT

v_call: TRBV11-2
d_call: NA
j_call: TRBJ2-7
clone_size: NA
cdr3_aa: CASSLAWQKSYEQYF
cdr3_nt: TGTGCCAGCAGCTTAGCTTGGCAGAAAAGCTACGAGCAGTACTTC

v_call: TRBV6-2/TRBV6-3
d_call: NA
j_call: TRBJ1-3
clone_size: few
cdr3_aa: CASSYSEASGNTIYF
cdr3_nt: TGTGCCAGCAGTTACTCCGAGGCGTCTGGAAACACCATATATTTT

v_call: TRBV27
d_call: TRBD1
j_call: TRBJ2-7
clone_size: NA
cdr3_aa: CASKRTGSNEQYF
cdr3_nt: TGTGCCAGCAAAAGGACAGGATCGAACGAGCAGTACTTC

v_call: TRBV11-3
d_call: TRBD2
j_call: TRBJ2-1
clone_size: NA
cdr3_aa: CASSNKLAGASSYNEQFF
cdr3_nt: TGTGCCAGCAGTAACAAGCTAGCGGGGGCGAGCTCCTACAATGAGCAGTTCTTC

v_call: TRBV19
d_call: NA
j_call: TRBJ1-2
clone_size: NA
cdr3_aa: CASKGQATNYGYTF
cdr3_nt: TGTGCCAGTAAAGGACAAGCTACTAACTATGGCTACACCTTC

v_call: TRBV5-1
d_call: NA
j_call: TRBJ2-1
clone_size: NA
cdr3_aa: CASSFNTPKSNEQFF
cdr3_nt: TGCGCCAGCAGCTTTAACACCCCAAAAAGCAATGAGCAGTTCTTC

v_call: TRBV6-1
d_call: TRBD1
j_call: TRBJ1-2
clone_size: NA
cdr3_aa: CASSDVQGAVGYTF
cdr3_nt: TGTGCCAGCAGTGATGTACAGGGGGCGGTTGGCTACACCTTC

v_call: TRBV5-1
d_call: TRBD1
j_call: TRBJ1-1
clone_size: NA
cdr3_aa: CASSSIEDRGLVNTEAFF
cdr3_nt: TGCGCCAGCAGCTCAATCGAAGACAGGGGGCTAGTGAACACTGAAGCTTTCTTT

v_call: TRBV19
d_call: TRBD2
j_call: TRBJ2-1
clone_size: NA
cdr3_aa: CASSIGKKAGGAYNEQFF
cdr3_nt: TGTGCCAGTAGTATAGGCAAAAAAGCGGGAGGGGCCTACAATGAGCAGTTCTTC

v_call: TRBV28
d_call: TRBD2
j_call: TRBJ2-1
clone_size: NA
cdr3_aa: CASSALSGSLSYNEQFF
cdr3_nt: TGTGCCAGCAGTGCACTTAGCGGGTCATTATCCTACAATGAGCAGTTCTTC

v_call: TRBV10-1
d_call: TRBD2
j_call: TRBJ2-1
clone_size: NA
cdr3_aa: CASKGRLAGNNEQFF
cdr3_nt: TGCGCCAGCAAGGGTCGCCTAGCGGGGAACAATGAGCAGTTCTTC

v_call: TRBV7-3
d_call: TRBD2
j_call: TRBJ2-3
clone_size: NA
cdr3_aa: CASSLQRGATDTQYF
cdr3_nt: TGTGCCAGCAGCTTACAGCGGGGGGCCACAGATACGCAGTATTTT

v_call: TRBV7-9
d_call: TRBD2
j_call: TRBJ2-5
clone_size: NA
cdr3_aa: CASSLTGLAGGETQYF
cdr3_nt: TGTGCCAGCAGCTTAACTGGACTAGCGGGAGGAGAGACCCAGTACTTC

v_call: TRBV5-4
d_call: NA
j_call: TRBJ2-5
clone_size: NA
cdr3_aa: CASTRDWAGETQYF
cdr3_nt: TGTGCCAGCACCCGGGACTGGGCTGGGGAGACCCAGTACTTC

v_call: TRBV6-5
d_call: NA
j_call: TRBJ1-1
clone_size: NA
cdr3_aa: CASIRSPEAFF
cdr3_nt: TGTGCCAGCATACGGTCCCCTGAAGCTTTCTTT

v_call: TRBV19
d_call: TRBD1
j_call: TRBJ2-6
clone_size: NA
cdr3_aa: CASSPRTGTLSGANVLTF
cdr3_nt: TGTGCCAGTAGTCCCCGGACAGGGACTCTCTCTGGGGCCAACGTCCTGACTTTC

v_call: TRBV10-2
d_call: TRBD1
j_call: TRBJ1-1
clone_size: NA
cdr3_aa: CASSDPTGWTEAFF
cdr3_nt: TGCGCCAGCAGTGACCCGACAGGGTGGACTGAAGCTTTCTTT

v_call: TRBV6-1
d_call: TRBD1
j_call: TRBJ1-2
clone_size: few
cdr3_aa: CASSEGGQGRGYTF
cdr3_nt: TGTGCCAGCAGCGAAGGGGGACAGGGAAGAGGCTACACCTTC

v_call: TRBV5-1
d_call: NA
j_call: TRBJ2-1
clone_size: NA
cdr3_aa: CASSLERVSNEQFF
cdr3_nt: TGCGCCAGCAGCTTGGAGCGGGTATCGAATGAGCAGTTCTTC

v_call: TRBV18
d_call: NA
j_call: TRBJ1-1
clone_size: few
cdr3_aa: CASSGSVNTEAFF
cdr3_nt: TGTGCCAGCTCAGGTTCGGTGAACACTGAAGCTTTCTTT

v_call: TRBV28
d_call: TRBD1
j_call: TRBJ2-3
clone_size: NA
cdr3_aa: CASSLPARQGSDTQYF
cdr3_nt: TGTGCCAGCAGCCTCCCCGCGAGACAGGGATCAGATACGCAGTATTTT

v_call: TRBV6-5
d_call: NA
j_call: TRBJ1-4
clone_size: NA
cdr3_aa: CASRPDSVINEKLFF
cdr3_nt: TGTGCCAGCAGGCCCGACAGCGTTATAAATGAAAAACTGTTTTTT

v_call: TRBV11-2
d_call: NA
j_call: TRBJ2-4
clone_size: NA
cdr3_aa: CASSFEGLAKNIQYF
cdr3_nt: TGTGCCAGCAGCTTCGAGGGTTTAGCCAAAAACATTCAGTACTTC

v_call: TRBV19
d_call: TRBD1
j_call: TRBJ1-2
clone_size: NA
cdr3_aa: CASSTRQGANGYTF
cdr3_nt: TGTGCCAGTAGTACGAGACAGGGGGCTAATGGCTACACCTTC

v_call: TRBV10-3
d_call: TRBD2
j_call: TRBJ2-5
clone_size: NA
cdr3_aa: CAISELGLEWETQYF
cdr3_nt: TGTGCCATCAGTGAGTTGGGACTAGAGTGGGAGACCCAGTACTTC